This T cell receptor (beta chain) was recorded in a study of shared clonotypes between healthy human individuals. CDR3 size: 13 residues. The V gene's germline CDR1 is LNHDA and CDR2 SQIVND (reference sequence). The V and J ends lost 8 bases and 6 bases respectively, with 14 bases between them. Several immunoSEQ plates held equal portions of the genomic DNA taken from each subset. In the sorted-subset replicate PCRs, approximately 200 ng DNA, around 32,000 T cell genomes, was used. Using immunoSEQ multiplex PCR, the repertoire was profiled, and TCRdb retains in-frame clones only, with some absent. The data show about 2.4 million clones, with around 94% seen just once and 0.14% held by the top ten.

Sequenced: naive CD4+ T cells sorted from blood. The subset: CD45RA+ positively selected. V and J are TRBV19 and TRBJ2-1, with a tentative D call TRBD2 (6 bases). The sequence was obtained from a man between 18 and 35 years old in good health. The CDR3 DNA reads as TGTGCCAGTGGAGGCGGGGCGATCAATGAGCAGTTCTTC. Translation gives CASGGGAINEQFF. The variable domain in full, completed from reference TRBV19 and TRBJ2-1, reads DGGITQSPKYLFRKEGQNVTLSCEQNLNHDAMYWYRQDPGQGLRLIYYSQIVNDFQKGDIAEGYSVSREKKESFPLTVTSAQKNPTAFYLCASGGGAINEQFFGPGTRLTVL.